This T cell receptor (beta chain) appears in the sequencing data of a study of PD-1 blockade in classical Hodgkin lymphoma. Overall study results and limits: Possible causes of repertoire differences, disease activity or prior therapy, remain undefined.

As concerns this clone: Its antigen is not identified.

V lost 7 bases to trimming and J lost 0 bases, with 15 bases between them. The CDR3 covers 15 residues. CDR1 and CDR2 from the germline V gene are SGHRS and YFSETQ. All patients experienced relapse after autologous stem cell transplantation, and brentuximab vedotin exposure was variable. Profiling relied on immunoSEQ multiplex PCR, and the TCRdb table lists in-frame clones only, not all of them. The table lists tens of thousands of clones, roughly 90% of them singletons. The TCR was taken from a human donor with classical Hodgkin lymphoma. Sequences were derived from peripheral blood mononuclear cells (PBMCs), sampled at baseline. This chain joins TRBV5-1 and TRBJ2-3; a weak D match, TRBD2 (5 bases). The CDR3 DNA is TGCGCCAGCTCTGTTGCGGGCAAGAGCACAGATACGCAGTATTTT. Its translation: CASSVAGKSTDTQYF.